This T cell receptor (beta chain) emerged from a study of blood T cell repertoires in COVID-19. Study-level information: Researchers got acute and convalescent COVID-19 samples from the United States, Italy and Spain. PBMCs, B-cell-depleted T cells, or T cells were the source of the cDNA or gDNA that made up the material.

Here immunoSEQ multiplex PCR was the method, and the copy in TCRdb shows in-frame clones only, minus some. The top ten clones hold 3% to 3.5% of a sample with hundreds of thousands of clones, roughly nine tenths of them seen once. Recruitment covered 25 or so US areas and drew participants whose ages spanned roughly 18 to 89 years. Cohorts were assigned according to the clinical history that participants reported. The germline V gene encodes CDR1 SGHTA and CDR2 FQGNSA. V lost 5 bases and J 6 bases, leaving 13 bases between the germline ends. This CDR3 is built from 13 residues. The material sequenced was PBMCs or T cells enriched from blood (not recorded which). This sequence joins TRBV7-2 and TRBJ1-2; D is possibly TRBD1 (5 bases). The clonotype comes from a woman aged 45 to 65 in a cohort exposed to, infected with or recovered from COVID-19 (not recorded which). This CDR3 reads CASSAYTGDGYTF. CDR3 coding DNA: TGTGCCAGCAGCGCCTACACAGGAGATGGCTACACCTTC.